This T cell receptor beta chain is from a study of OX40 agonist ivuxolimab in advanced cancers. Germline values: CDR1 SQVTM, CDR2 ANQGSEA. The CDR3 spans 13 residues. Trimming pared 6 bases from V and 7 bases from J, leaving 19 bases between. Patients who had autoimmune disease history or got systemic immunosuppression were left out. TCRdb's table, derived via immunoSEQ multiplex PCR, lists solely in-frame clones and lacks some. Here the sample spans 50,000 to 65,000 clones, about 90% being singletons. The TCR was taken from an adult with an advanced solid tumor such as melanoma, head and neck, liver or kidney cancer. The chain couples TRBV29-1 to TRBJ2-7; D perhaps matches TRBD2 (5 bases). Sample: CD4+ or CD8+ T cells sorted from blood, taken in a trial of the OX40 agonist ivuxolimab. The CDR3 DNA reads as TGCAGCGTCCCCACCGGGCCAAGGGAGGAGCAGTACTTC. It translates to CSVPTGPREEQYF.